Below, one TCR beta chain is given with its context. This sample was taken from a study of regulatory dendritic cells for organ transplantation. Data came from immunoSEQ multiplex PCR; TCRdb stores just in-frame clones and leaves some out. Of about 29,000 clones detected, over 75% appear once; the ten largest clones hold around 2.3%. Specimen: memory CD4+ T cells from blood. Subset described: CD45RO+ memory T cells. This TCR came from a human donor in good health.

This CDR3 is CASSIGAGGFTDTQYF. The CDR3 coding sequence is TGTGCCAGTAGTATTGGGGCAGGCGGTTTCACAGATACGCAGTATTTT. The chain carries TRBV19 and TRBJ2-3; a weak D match, TRBD1 (5 bases). The CDR3 consists of 16 residues. V lost 3 bases to trimming and J lost 2 bases, with 15 bases between them. The germline V gene encodes CDR1 LNHDA and CDR2 SQIVND (reference sequence).